This T cell receptor beta chain was observed in a study of blood T cells in healthy people across ages. The authors ran a second PCR of roughly 6 to 12 cycles using a sample-barcoded 5' primer and a J-beta primer mix. TCRdb re-called the 5' RACE reads with MiXCR, one entry per CDR3 protein. This sample has about 830,000 distinct CDR3 sequences, with approximately 67% found just once. This clonotype was recorded only once. The antigen is undetermined. Overall study findings and caveats: Whereas aged donors had fewer naive CD4+ cells, long-lived donors had more of them and higher diversity.

Germline V gives CDR1 DFQATT, CDR2 SNEGSKA (reference sequence). Trimming shortened V by 3 bases and J by 7 bases, and 16 bases separated the two germline ends. The CDR3 loop spans 13 amino acids. Donor samples were obtained from healthy Caucasian individuals from Russia, aged about 6 to 95. The chain uses TRBV20-1 and TRBJ2-7; perhaps TRBD1 as D (6 bases). This clonotype was obtained from a man in his thirties or forties in good health. Sequenced material: blood. The CDR3 loop is CSASILPGQEQYF. The CDR3 DNA follows: TGCAGTGCTAGTATCCTACCGGGACAAGAGCAGTACTTC.